The 12 T cell receptor beta chains below come from one sample, sequenced in a study of cytomegalovirus exposure and HLA in healthy donors. 13 Jbeta primers and 60 Vbeta primers were used for the PCR. Produced via immunoSEQ multiplex PCR; TCRdb's table is partial and in-frame only. The repertoire consists of around 110,000 clones, with about 68% occurring once and the leading ten covering roughly 10%. The sequenced material came from PBMCs. These TCRs come from a woman aged 40-49 years in good health and CMV-seropositive.

This chain joins TRBV4-3 and TRBJ1-2, with D hard to call. V dropped 1 base and J dropped 7 bases, with 13 bases sitting between them. The CDR3 is made up of 14 amino acids. The germline CDR1 and CDR2 sequences are LGHNA and YSLEER. CDR3 region: CASSQGAGRGGYTF. The CDR3 region has the DNA TGCGCCAGCAGCCAAGGCGCGGGTCGGGGTGGCTACACCTTC.

V gene TRBV5-1 combines with J gene TRBJ2-7; a weak D match, TRBD1 (5 bases). CDR1 is SGHRS, CDR2 YFSETQ, per germline. Trimming took off 1 base at V and 0 bases at J, with 11 bases between the two ends. The CDR3 extends over 15 amino acids. The DNA for the CDR3 is TGCGCCAGCAGCTTGTCGACAGAATACTCCTACGAGCAGTACTTC. This translates into CASSLSTEYSYEQYF.

In this sample, this clone turned up a few times. V is TRBV27 and J is TRBJ2-7; TRBD2 matches 10 bases. With V trimmed by 5 bases and J by 0 bases, 4 bases remained unmatched. This CDR3 has 15 amino acids. Germline V gives CDR1 MNHEY, CDR2 SMNVEV (reference sequence). The CDR3 DNA follows: TGTGCCAGCAGTCCGGGACTAGCGAGCTCCTACGAGCAGTACTTC. It yields the protein CASSPGLASSYEQYF.

This chain links TRBV29-1 with TRBJ2-2; D is possibly TRBD1 (6 bases). Trimming removed 7 bases from V and 0 bases from J, with 18 bases in between. The CDR3 consists of 16 residues. Per the germline V gene, CDR1 is SQVTM and CDR2 is ANQGSEA. The CDR3 DNA reads as TGCAGCGCCTCCCCCCCAGGGGCCCCGAACACCGGGGAGCTGTTTTTT. Translating gives CSASPPGAPNTGELFF.

This clone occurred a few times. The chain carries TRBV18 and TRBJ2-1; weak D call: TRBD2 (5 bases). V lost 2 bases to trimming and J lost 6 bases, with 5 bases between them. The germline gives CDR1 KGHSH, CDR2 LQKENI. The CDR3 covers 12 residues. The CDR3 coding sequence is TGTGCCAGCTCACCAGGACTCAATGAGCAGTTCTTC. Translating it yields CASSPGLNEQFF.

This rearrangement joins TRBV11-3 to TRBJ1-1; 7 nucleotides align to TRBD1. CDR3 length: 12 residues. V lost 1 base to trimming and J lost 9 bases; unmatched junction nucleotides: 2. Per the germline V gene, CDR1 is SGHNT and CDR2 is YENEEA. The DNA of the CDR3 is TGTGCCAGCAGCTTAGGGGACAGCAAAGCTTTCTTT. Translation: CASSLGDSKAFF. Combining the CDR3 with reference TRBV11-3 and TRBJ1-1 gives the whole variable domain EAGVVQSPRYKIIEKKQPVAFWCNPISGHNTLYWYLQNLGQGPELLIRYENEEAVDDSQLPKDRFSAERLKGVDSTLKIQPAELGDSAVYLCASSLGDSKAFFGQGTRLTVV.

V usage is TRBV5-5 and J usage is TRBJ1-2, with 9 nucleotides matching TRBD1. The CDR3 consists of 15 residues. Germline loops: CDR1 SGHKS, CDR2 YYEKEE (reference sequence). The ends lost 4 bases at V and 7 bases at J; junction bases unmatched: 11. The CDR3 sequence is CASSLTRTGEVGYTF. CDR3 DNA: TGTGCCAGCAGCCTTACCCGGACAGGGGAGGTTGGCTACACCTTC.

The chain is built from TRBV4-3 and TRBJ1-2; 7 positions match TRBD1. The germline CDR1 and CDR2 sequences are LGHNA and YSLEER. V was pared by 3 bases and J by 5 bases, with 15 bases of the junction left unmatched. The CDR3 contains 17 residues. CDR3 amino acids: CASSHQPGGFLGYGYTF. The CDR3 DNA sequence: TGCGCCAGCAGCCACCAACCAGGGGGGTTTCTGGGTTATGGCTACACCTTC.

In this sample, this clone turned up a few times. The chain recombines TRBV14 with TRBJ2-5; D is undetermined. The ends were cut back, 3 bases at V and 1 base at J, with 12 bases in the middle. The CDR3 consists of 15 residues. The germline V gene has CDR1 SGHDN and CDR2 FVKESK. The CDR3 region is CASSHNSQIQETQYF. In DNA, the CDR3 is TGTGCCAGCAGCCATAATAGCCAGATCCAAGAGACCCAGTACTTC.

V and J are TRBV6-5 and TRBJ1-3; 7 bases fit TRBD1. The CDR3 has 15 residues. J was trimmed by 0 bases and V by 6 bases; bases with no gene match: 5. CDR1 and CDR2 from the germline V gene are MNHEY and SVGAGI. CDR3 loop: CASRATGDSGNTIYF. Here the CDR3 DNA reads TGTGCCAGCAGGGCCACAGGGGACTCTGGAAACACCATATATTTT.

The chain employs TRBV27 and TRBJ2-5; 9 positions agree with TRBD1. CDR1 and CDR2 (germline): MNHEY, SMNVEV (reference sequence). Germline trimming cut 7 bases from V and 5 bases from J; bases unmatched to any gene: 5. This CDR3 is built from 13 residues. The CDR3 DNA is TGTGCCAGCAAGACAGGGGGGCAGGAGACCCAGTACTTC. Residues: CASKTGGQETQYF.

This chain uses TRBV7-6 with TRBJ2-5; 16 bases are shared with TRBD2. The germline V gene has CDR1 SGHVS and CDR2 FNYEAQ. V shed 5 bases and J 6 bases; nucleotides not matched to a gene: 6. This CDR3 spans 16 amino acids. This CDR3 is CASSQGTSGRAKTQYF. CDR3 DNA sequence: TGTGCCAGCAGCCAGGGGACTAGCGGGAGGGCCAAGACCCAGTACTTC.